This T cell receptor beta chain was found in a study of type 1 regulatory T cells. Study overall: T-allo10 is a Tr1-enriched, alloantigen-specific CD4 T cell product made in vitro.

MiXCR was run by TCRdb on the reads, yielding one entry per CDR3 protein. Found here are 55,000 to 65,000 distinct CDR3 sequences, roughly 60% of them singletons; the top ten hold 1.8%. Study conclusions and caveats: Compared with non-type 1 regulatory T cells, type 1 regulatory T cells showed a more restricted TCR repertoire.

Germline-derived CDR1 and CDR2 are SGHTA and FQGNSA. The CDR3 is 20 amino acids. With 1 base clipped from V and 7 bases from J, the junction kept 20 bases outside the gene matches. Turning to this clonotype: Its antigen is not identified. This sequence is one base from a far larger clone and is likely a read error.

This rearrangement joins TRBV7-2 to TRBJ2-7, with 12 positions matching TRBD2. The sample taken for sequencing was cultured non-Tr1 T cells, either the whole culture or a sorted T cell fraction (not recorded which). This sequence was found in a human donor in good health. The CDR3 loop reads CASSLGGLAGGIRSYNEQYF. For the CDR3, the DNA is TGTGCCAGCAGCTTAGGTGGTCTAGCGGGAGGGATCAGATCCTACAATGAGCAGTACTTC.